This T cell receptor beta chain was found in a study of blood T cell repertoires in COVID-19. Participants spanned ages roughly 18 to 90 years and resided in 20 to 25 US areas. Cohort allocation depended upon clinical history that participants reported. Germline values: CDR1 SGHNT, CDR2 YYREEE (reference sequence). CDR3 length equals 13 residues. V was clipped by 0 bases and J by 4 bases, with 7 bases between them. TCRdb's copy holds only in-frame clones and misses some; the assay was immunoSEQ multiplex PCR. The table records under 200,000 clones, roughly 87% of them present only once. This TCR was recovered from a woman aged 45-59 years who had recovered from COVID-19. The gene calls are TRBV5-4 and TRBJ1-2; no clear D. The sequencing sample was made of PBMCs or T cells enriched from blood (not recorded which). CDR3 region: CASSLAGTYGYTF. The CDR3 DNA sequence: TGTGCCAGCAGCTTGGCAGGTACCTATGGCTACACCTTC.